This passage covers 25 T cell receptor beta chains from one sample sequenced in a study of blood T cell repertoires in COVID-19 (dated by TCRdb to between 2020 and 2021). The protocol used for the library was the immunoSEQ multiplex PCR assay. TCRdb stores this immuneACCESS table with in-frame sequences only. Part of the clones is absent; in the studies checked, under half of the shortfall reflects unresolved V genes, and no reason is known for the rest. This sample comprises roughly 260,000 clones, 85% to 90% of them detected only once. In total, the top ten clones hold approximately 10% of the sample. The sample was peripheral blood. The receptors stem from a woman aged 30 to 39 with COVID-19, enrolled during active disease.

The chain has TRBV4-2 and TRBJ2-7, with D perhaps matching TRBD2 (5 bases). V lost 0 bases, J lost 7 bases, and 13 bases lay in between. CDR1 is LGHNA and CDR2 is YNFKEQ in the germline V gene. The CDR3 contains 14 residues. CDR3 residues: CASSQDPGSGEQYF. The CDR3 DNA follows: TGTGCCAGCAGCCAAGATCCGGGATCCGGGGAGCAGTACTTC.

The V call is TRBV6-6, the J call TRBJ2-1, with TRBD2 as a possible D gene (5 bases). V was trimmed by 7 bases and J by 1 base, leaving 11 bases between them. The CDR3 is made up of 14 amino acids. Germline CDR1 is MNHNY and CDR2 is SVGAGI (reference sequence). CDR3 coding DNA: TGTGCCAGCAATGCGGGTCCATCCTACAATGAGCAGTTCTTC. Translating gives CASNAGPSYNEQFF.

The chain joins TRBV6-2 or TRBV6-3 to TRBJ2-7; D not certain. Trimming removed 5 bases at V and 3 bases at J, with 8 bases between. Germline loops: CDR1 MNHEY, CDR2 SVGEGT. This CDR3 region has 12 residues. CDR3 amino acids: CASSAMRYEQYF. CDR3 coding DNA: TGTGCCAGCAGTGCAATGCGCTACGAGCAGTACTTC.

The V and J genes are TRBV23-1 and TRBJ2-7; TRBD1 might be the D (5 bases). TRBV23-1 qualifies as an ORF whose function is uncertain. The V end was cut by 8 bases, the J end by 2 bases, with 10 bases between. CDR3 size: 12 residues. The CDR3 nucleotides are TGCGCCAGCGCGGACAAGGCCTACGAGCAGTACTTC. Residues: CASADKAYEQYF.

This chain uses TRBV5-1 with TRBJ1-2; 8 bases match TRBD1. The CDR3 runs 15 residues. V shed 4 bases, J shed 6 bases, and the junction held 11 bases outside the gene matches. Germline V gives CDR1 SGHRS, CDR2 YFSETQ. The chain's CDR3 is CASSGATGEMDGYTF. DNA for the CDR3: TGCGCCAGCAGCGGAGCGACAGGGGAGATGGATGGCTACACCTTC.

This chain joins TRBV6-4 and TRBJ2-3, with 11 bases fitting TRBD2. J was trimmed by 1 base and V by 6 bases; bases with no gene match: 3. Germline CDR1 reads MRHNA; CDR2 reads SNTAGT. There are 15 residues in the CDR3. CDR3 in amino acids: CASSTSGRRTDTQYF. DNA of the CDR3: TGTGCCAGCAGCACTAGCGGGAGACGCACAGATACGCAGTATTTT.

This rearrangement joins TRBV4-1 to TRBJ1-3, with a possible D match to TRBD1 (6 bases). The CDR3 runs to 17 residues. Trimming pared 3 bases from V and 2 bases from J, leaving 17 bases between. The germline gives CDR1 MGHRA, CDR2 YSYEKL. CDR3 sequence reads: CASSQRGREGAGNTIYF. CDR3 coding DNA: TGCGCCAGCAGCCAGAGAGGCCGGGAGGGGGCTGGAAACACCATATATTTT.

This chain joins TRBV24-1 and TRBJ1-5; TRBD1 is a possible D gene (5 bases). CDR3 size: 13 residues. V dropped 10 bases and J dropped 4 bases, with 13 bases sitting between them. Germline assignment: CDR1 KGHDR and CDR2 SFDVKD. CDR3 coding DNA: TGTGCCACTTCCGGGGGGTGGAATCAGCCCCAGCATTTT. This sequence encodes CATSGGWNQPQHF.

In its sample, this clone was seen once. The rearrangement joins TRBV5-4 to TRBJ1-2; weak D call: TRBD1 (5 bases). V lost 3 bases and J 2 bases, leaving 11 bases between the germline ends. This CDR3 comprises 14 residues. From germline, CDR1 is SGHNT and CDR2 YYREEE (reference sequence). The CDR3 is CASSSVGGNYGYTF. The CDR3 DNA reads as TGTGCCAGCAGCTCCGTGGGGGGAAACTATGGCTACACCTTC.

The chain carries TRBV2 and TRBJ2-1; D remains unclear. V shed 7 bases and J shed 6 bases, with 7 bases lying between them. CDR1 and CDR2 from the germline V gene are SNHLY and FYNNEI. The CDR3 loop spans 11 amino acids. The CDR3 bases are TGTGCCAGCACCGTCTCCAATGAGCAGTTCTTC. Translation gives CASTVSNEQFF.

As DNA, the CDR3 is TGTGCCAGCAGCCTGGGGACACACTTCCCGAACACCGGGGAGCTGTTTTTT. Protein product: CASSLGTHFPNTGELFF. The chain is built from TRBV7-9 and TRBJ2-2; D possibly corresponds to TRBD1 (6 bases). Germline V gives CDR1 SEHNR, CDR2 FQNEAQ (reference sequence). The CDR3 length is 17 residues. Trimming pared 5 bases from V and 0 bases from J, leaving 16 bases between.

This sequence joins TRBV28 and TRBJ1-2; possible D gene TRBD1, 6 bases. Germline V gene data show CDR1 as MDHEN and CDR2 as SYDVKM. This CDR3 contains 13 residues. V was cut by 6 bases and J by 4 bases, with 12 bases left in between. The CDR3 spells CASRKDSLYGYTF. The CDR3 DNA reads TGTGCCAGCAGGAAGGACAGCCTCTATGGCTACACCTTC.

The rearrangement uses TRBV7-9 and TRBJ1-2; D remains ambiguous. This CDR3 spans 13 amino acids. Trimming shortened V by 5 bases and J by 4 bases, and 11 bases separated the two germline ends. Germline lookup yields CDR1 SEHNR and CDR2 FQNEAQ (reference sequence). The CDR3 nucleotides read TGTGCCAGCAGCCCAAGAGACTCCTATGGCTACACCTTC. Its protein is CASSPRDSYGYTF.

The gene calls are TRBV29-1 and TRBJ2-5, with TRBD2 identical over 7 bases. This CDR3 has 12 amino acids. The germline V gene has CDR1 SQVTM and CDR2 ANQGSEA. The V segment lost 8 bases and the J segment 5 bases; nucleotides outside the gene matches: 8. The CDR3 coding sequence is TGCAGCTCTTCCTGGGGGGGGGAGACCCAGTACTTC. This codes for CSSSWGGETQYF.

A few counts support this clone. Because the CDR3's place on the DNA is in doubt, the DNA is left out and the CDR3 is given as listed by TCRdb. The rearrangement uses TRBV4-1 and TRBJ2-6; the D call TRBD1 from the table was never checked on the DNA. The CDR3 length equals 17 residues, ends included. Germline assignment: CDR1 MGHRA and CDR2 YSYEKL. The CDR3 region is CASSLWTRASGANVLTF.

The gene calls are TRBV11-3 and TRBJ2-7; TRBD2 matches at 10 bases. The germline V gene encodes CDR1 SGHNT and CDR2 YENEEA. The CDR3 consists of 13 residues. After removal of 5 bases from V and 5 bases from J, the junction contained 3 bases not matched to a gene. Here the CDR3 reads CASSLAGDNEQYF. CDR3 in DNA: TGTGCCAGCAGCCTAGCGGGAGATAACGAGCAGTACTTC.

This chain connects TRBV18 to TRBJ1-1; tentatively, D is TRBD1 (5 bases). The CDR3 contains 13 residues. Trimming cost V 2 bases and J 2 bases, with 6 bases left between them. CDR1 is KGHSH and CDR2 is LQKENI in the germline V gene. This CDR3 reads CASSPGANTEAFF. The CDR3 DNA sequence: TGTGCCAGCTCACCAGGGGCTAACACTGAAGCTTTCTTT.

In its sample, this clone was seen once. V usage is TRBV28 and J usage is TRBJ2-7; 9 bases map to TRBD1. The CDR3 is 15 amino acids. Germline lookup yields CDR1 MDHEN and CDR2 SYDVKM. V trimming: 4 bases; J trimming: 2 bases; junction bases outside the gene matches: 6. The CDR3 loop is CASSYGTGYAYEQYF. The DNA of the CDR3 is TGTGCCAGCAGTTATGGGACAGGGTACGCCTACGAGCAGTACTTC.

CDR3 in amino acids: CSGGTGTGNYGYTF. CDR3 in DNA: TGCAGCGGAGGCACCGGGACAGGGAACTATGGCTACACCTTC. The chain links TRBV29-1 to TRBJ1-2; 9 nucleotides match TRBD1. The germline gives CDR1 SQVTM, CDR2 ANQGSEA. J gave up 2 bases and V 7 bases, and 8 bases lay outside the gene matches. This CDR3 comprises 14 residues.

This rearrangement joins TRBV11-2 to TRBJ1-1; 7 nucleotides match TRBD1. V gave up 5 bases and J gave up 0 bases; unmatched junction bases: 9. The CDR3 contains 16 residues. The V gene's germline CDR1 is SGHAT and CDR2 FQNNGV. The CDR3: CASSPVQGQMNTEAFF. Here the CDR3 DNA reads TGTGCCAGCAGCCCCGTGCAGGGACAGATGAACACTGAAGCTTTCTTT.

For the CDR3, the DNA is TGCAGTGCTAGTCGCAGGGTAGAGACCCAGTACTTC. Amino acid sequence: CSASRRVETQYF. The J gene is TRBJ2-5, the V gene TRBV20-1, with a weak D call TRBD1 (5 bases). V lost 3 bases and J 4 bases, leaving 9 bases between the germline ends. Germline V lookup: CDR1 DFQATT, CDR2 SNEGSKA (reference sequence). CDR3 length: 12 residues.

V usage is TRBV2 and J usage is TRBJ1-5; TRBD1 matches at 8 bases. The J segment lost 2 bases and the V segment lost 7 bases, leaving 4 bases of the junction unmatched. The CDR3 consists of 14 residues. The germline V gene encodes CDR1 SNHLY and CDR2 FYNNEI. CDR3 loop: CASKETGGNQPQHF. The CDR3 coding sequence is TGTGCCAGCAAAGAGACAGGGGGCAATCAGCCCCAGCATTTT.

Only one count was recorded for this clone. The V gene is TRBV19, the J gene TRBJ1-5; the match to TRBD1 covers 9 bases. The CDR3 is 14 amino acids. The germline V gene encodes CDR1 LNHDA and CDR2 SQIVND (reference sequence). Trimming at V came to 11 bases and at J to 2 bases, leaving 7 bases not matched to a gene. The CDR3 DNA reads TGTGCCGTTGGGACAGGGATGGGCAATCAGCCCCAGCATTTT. It translates to CAVGTGMGNQPQHF.

The sample holds a few counts of this clone. The chain couples TRBV28 to TRBJ1-5, with 7 bases identical to TRBD1. V was pared by 1 base and J by 7 bases, with 7 bases of the junction left unmatched. Germline-derived CDR1 and CDR2 are MDHEN and SYDVKM. This CDR3 has 15 amino acids. The CDR3 is CASSLLGQVWQPQHF. The CDR3 coding sequence is TGTGCCAGCAGTTTATTAGGACAGGTTTGGCAGCCCCAGCATTTT.

CDR3: CATAGGEKLFF. For the CDR3, the DNA is TGTGCCACCGCAGGGGGAGAAAAACTGTTTTTT. V usage is TRBV15 and J usage is TRBJ1-4, with 7 bases that match TRBD1. Germline V CDR1 and CDR2: LNHNV, YYDKDF (reference sequence). The CDR3 runs 11 residues. The V gene end was trimmed by 8 bases and the J gene end by 8 bases; junction bases not matched to a gene: 2.